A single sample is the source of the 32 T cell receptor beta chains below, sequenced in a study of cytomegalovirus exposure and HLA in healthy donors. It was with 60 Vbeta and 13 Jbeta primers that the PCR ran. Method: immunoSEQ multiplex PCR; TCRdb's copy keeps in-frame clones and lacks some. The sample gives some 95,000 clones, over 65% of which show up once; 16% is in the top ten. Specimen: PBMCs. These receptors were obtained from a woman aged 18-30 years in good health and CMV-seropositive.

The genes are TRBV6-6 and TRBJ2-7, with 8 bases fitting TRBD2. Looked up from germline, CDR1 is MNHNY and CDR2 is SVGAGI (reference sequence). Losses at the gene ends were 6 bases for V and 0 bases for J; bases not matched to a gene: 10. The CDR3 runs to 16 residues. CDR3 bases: TGTGCCAGCAGCGATCGCGGGGGGACTTACTCCTACGAGCAGTACTTC. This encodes CASSDRGGTYSYEQYF.

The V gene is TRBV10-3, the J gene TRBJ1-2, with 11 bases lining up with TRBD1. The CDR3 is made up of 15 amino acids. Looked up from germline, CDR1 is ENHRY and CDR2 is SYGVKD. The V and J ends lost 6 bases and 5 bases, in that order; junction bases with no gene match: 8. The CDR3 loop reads CAIRPGQGVGYGYTF. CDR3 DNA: TGTGCCATCAGGCCGGGACAGGGGGTTGGGTATGGCTACACCTTC.

The CDR3 spells CASSLDGLAGTGANEQFF. For the CDR3, the DNA is TGTGCCAGCTCACTCGACGGACTAGCGGGAACCGGGGCCAATGAGCAGTTCTTC. V is TRBV18 and J is TRBJ2-1; TRBD2 matches at 12 bases. There are 18 residues in the CDR3. The V gene end was trimmed by 4 bases and the J gene end by 6 bases; junction bases not matched to a gene: 13. Per the germline V gene, CDR1 is KGHSH and CDR2 is LQKENI.

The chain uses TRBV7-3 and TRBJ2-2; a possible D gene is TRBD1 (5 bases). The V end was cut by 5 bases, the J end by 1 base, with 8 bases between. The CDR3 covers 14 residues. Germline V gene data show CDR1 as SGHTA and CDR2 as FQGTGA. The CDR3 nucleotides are TGTGCCAGCAGCGTCCAGGGGAACACCGGGGAGCTGTTTTTT. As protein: CASSVQGNTGELFF.

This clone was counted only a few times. The CDR3 loop is CASSSPGGSSLDEQFF. DNA of the CDR3: TGTGCCAGCAGCTCCCCGGGTGGTTCCTCGTTGGATGAGCAGTTCTTC. This chain connects TRBV7-9 to TRBJ2-1, with D unclear. The V gene's germline CDR1 is SEHNR and CDR2 FQNEAQ (reference sequence). The CDR3 has 16 residues. Trimming removed 4 bases at V and 8 bases at J, with 21 bases between. Full variable domain (rest looked up from reference TRBV7-9 and TRBJ2-1): DTGVSQNPRHKITKRGQNVTFRCDPISEHNRLYWYRQTLGQGPEFLTYFQNEAQLEKSRLLSDRFSAERPKGSFSTLEIQRTEQGDSAMYLCASSSPGGSSLDEQFFGPGTRLTVL.

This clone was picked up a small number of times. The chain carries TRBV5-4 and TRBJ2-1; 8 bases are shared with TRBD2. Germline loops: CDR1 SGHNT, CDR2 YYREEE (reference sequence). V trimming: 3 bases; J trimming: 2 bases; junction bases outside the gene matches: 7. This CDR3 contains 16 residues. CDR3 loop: CASSSGGATPYNEQFF. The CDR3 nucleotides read TGTGCCAGCAGCTCCGGGGGGGCCACCCCCTACAATGAGCAGTTCTTC.

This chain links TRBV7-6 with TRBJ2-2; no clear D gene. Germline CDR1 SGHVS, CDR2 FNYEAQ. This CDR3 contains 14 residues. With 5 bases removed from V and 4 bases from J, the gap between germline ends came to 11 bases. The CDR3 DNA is TGTGCCAGCAGCGTAACCAGTGCCACCGGGGAGCTGTTTTTT. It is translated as CASSVTSATGELFF. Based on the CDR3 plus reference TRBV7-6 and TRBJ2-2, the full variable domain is GAGVSQSPRYKVTKRGQDVALRCDPISGHVSLYWYRQALGQGPEFLTYFNYEAQQDKSGLPNDRFSAERPEGSISTLTIQRTEQRDSAMYRCASSVTSATGELFFGEGSRLTVL.

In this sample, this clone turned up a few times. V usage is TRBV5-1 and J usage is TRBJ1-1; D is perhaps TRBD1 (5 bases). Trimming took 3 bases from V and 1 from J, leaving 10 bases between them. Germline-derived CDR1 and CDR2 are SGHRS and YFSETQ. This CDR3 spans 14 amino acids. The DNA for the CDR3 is TGCGCCAGCAGCTCTGGAGGGGAGAACACTGAAGCTTTCTTT. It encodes CASSSGGENTEAFF.

CDR3 loop: CASSLDITGAGTGELFF. DNA for the CDR3: TGTGCCAGCAGCTTAGACATTACAGGGGCGGGCACCGGGGAGCTGTTTTTT. The rearrangement joins TRBV11-3 to TRBJ2-2; 7 positions agree with TRBD1. This CDR3 has 17 amino acids. CDR1 is SGHNT, CDR2 YENEEA, per germline. Unmatched junction bases numbered 8, after V lost 0 bases and J lost 4 bases.

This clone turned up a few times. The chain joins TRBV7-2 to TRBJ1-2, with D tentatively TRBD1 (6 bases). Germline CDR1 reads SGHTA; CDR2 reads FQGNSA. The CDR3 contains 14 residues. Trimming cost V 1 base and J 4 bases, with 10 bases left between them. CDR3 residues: CASSLVDRPYGYTF. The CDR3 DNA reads TGTGCCAGCAGCTTAGTTGACAGGCCCTATGGCTACACCTTC.

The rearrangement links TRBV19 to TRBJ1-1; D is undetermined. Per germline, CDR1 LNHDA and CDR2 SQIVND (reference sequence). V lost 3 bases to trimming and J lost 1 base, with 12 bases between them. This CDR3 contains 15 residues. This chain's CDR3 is CASSMEDFWNTEAFF. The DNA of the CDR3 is TGTGCCAGTAGTATGGAGGACTTCTGGAACACTGAAGCTTTCTTT.

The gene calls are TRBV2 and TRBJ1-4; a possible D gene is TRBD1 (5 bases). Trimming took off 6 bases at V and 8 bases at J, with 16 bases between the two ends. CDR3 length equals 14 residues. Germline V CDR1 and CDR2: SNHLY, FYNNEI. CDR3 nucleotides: TGTGCCAGCAGCCCACGGGGGACGGACGAAAAACTGTTTTTT. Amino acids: CASSPRGTDEKLFF.

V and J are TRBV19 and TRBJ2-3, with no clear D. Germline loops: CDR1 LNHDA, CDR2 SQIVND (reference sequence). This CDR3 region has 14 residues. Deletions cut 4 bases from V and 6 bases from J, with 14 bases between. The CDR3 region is CASSTLPAGDTQYF. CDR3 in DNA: TGTGCCAGTAGTACCCTCCCGGCCGGGGATACGCAGTATTTT.

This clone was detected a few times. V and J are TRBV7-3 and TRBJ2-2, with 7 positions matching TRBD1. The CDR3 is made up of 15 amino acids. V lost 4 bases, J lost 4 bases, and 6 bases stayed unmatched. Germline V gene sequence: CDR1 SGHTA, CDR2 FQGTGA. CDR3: CASSSSPGGTGELFF. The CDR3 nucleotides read TGTGCCAGCAGCTCATCACCAGGGGGCACCGGGGAGCTGTTTTTT.

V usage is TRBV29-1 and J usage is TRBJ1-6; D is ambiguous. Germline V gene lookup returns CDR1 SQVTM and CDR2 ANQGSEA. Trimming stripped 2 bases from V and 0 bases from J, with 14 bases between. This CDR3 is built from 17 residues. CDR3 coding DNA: TGCAGCGTTGAATTGGTGGAGGGTAGCTCCTATAATTCACCCCTCCACTTT. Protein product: CSVELVEGSSYNSPLHF.

CDR3 coding DNA: TGTGCCAGCAGCTCCACTGGCTACGAGCAGTACTTC. It yields the protein CASSSTGYEQYF. J is TRBJ2-7 and V is TRBV7-8; D unresolved. Trimming pared 4 bases from V and 3 bases from J, leaving 7 bases between. The CDR3 consists of 12 residues. Looked up from germline, CDR1 is SGHVS and CDR2 is FQNEAQ.

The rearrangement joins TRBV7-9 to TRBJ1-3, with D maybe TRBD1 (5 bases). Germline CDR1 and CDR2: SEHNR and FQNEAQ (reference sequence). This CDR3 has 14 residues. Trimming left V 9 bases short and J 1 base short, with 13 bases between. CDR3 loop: CASQGSFSGNTIYF. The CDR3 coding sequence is TGTGCCAGTCAGGGTAGCTTTTCTGGAAACACCATATATTTT.

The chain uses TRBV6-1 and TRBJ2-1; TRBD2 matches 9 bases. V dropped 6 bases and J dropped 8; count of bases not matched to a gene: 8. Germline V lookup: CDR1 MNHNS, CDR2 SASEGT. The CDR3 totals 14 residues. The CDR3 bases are TGTGCCAGCAGGCCGCGGGGGGGAGGGGATGAGCAGTTCTTC. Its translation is CASRPRGGGDEQFF.

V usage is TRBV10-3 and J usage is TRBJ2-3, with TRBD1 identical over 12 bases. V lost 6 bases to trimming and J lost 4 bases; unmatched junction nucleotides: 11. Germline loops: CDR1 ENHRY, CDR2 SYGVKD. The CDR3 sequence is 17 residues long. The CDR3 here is CAIRSGTGGQPADTQYF. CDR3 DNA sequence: TGTGCCATCAGATCGGGGACAGGGGGCCAACCAGCAGATACGCAGTATTTT.

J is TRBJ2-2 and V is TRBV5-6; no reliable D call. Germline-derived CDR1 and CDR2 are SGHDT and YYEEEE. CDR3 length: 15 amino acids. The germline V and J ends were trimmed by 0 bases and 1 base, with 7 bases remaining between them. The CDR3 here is CASSLGQLNTGELFF. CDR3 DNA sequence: TGTGCCAGCAGCTTGGGGCAGTTGAACACCGGGGAGCTGTTTTTT. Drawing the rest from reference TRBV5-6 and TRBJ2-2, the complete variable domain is DAGVTQSPTHLIKTRGQQVTLRCSPKSGHDTVSWYQQALGQGPQFIFQYYEEEERQRGNFPDRFSGHQFPNYSSELNVNALLLGDSALYLCASSLGQLNTGELFFGEGSRLTVL.

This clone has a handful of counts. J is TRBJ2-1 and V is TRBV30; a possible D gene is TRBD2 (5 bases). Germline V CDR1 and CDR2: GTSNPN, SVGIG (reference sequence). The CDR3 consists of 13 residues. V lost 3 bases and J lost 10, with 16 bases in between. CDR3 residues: CAWRSEEWEEQFF. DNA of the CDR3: TGTGCCTGGAGGTCGGAGGAGTGGGAAGAGCAGTTCTTC.

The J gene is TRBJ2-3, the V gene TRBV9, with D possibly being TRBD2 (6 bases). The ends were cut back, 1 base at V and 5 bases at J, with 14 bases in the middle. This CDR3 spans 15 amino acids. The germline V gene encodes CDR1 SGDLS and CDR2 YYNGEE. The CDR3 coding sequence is TGTGCCAGCAGCGTATTTCGGGACTGGCAAGATACGCAGTATTTT. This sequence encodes CASSVFRDWQDTQYF.

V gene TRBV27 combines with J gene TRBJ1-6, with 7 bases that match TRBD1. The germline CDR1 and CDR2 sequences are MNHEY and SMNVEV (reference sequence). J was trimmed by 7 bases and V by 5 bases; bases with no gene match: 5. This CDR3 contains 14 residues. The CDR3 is CASSNPGQNSPLHF. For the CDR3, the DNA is TGTGCCAGCAGTAACCCGGGACAGAATTCACCCCTCCACTTT.

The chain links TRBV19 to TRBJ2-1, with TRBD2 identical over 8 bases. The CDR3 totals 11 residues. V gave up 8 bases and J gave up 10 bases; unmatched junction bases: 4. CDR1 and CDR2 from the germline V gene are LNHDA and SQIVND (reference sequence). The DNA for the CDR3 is TGTGCCAGTTCCCGGGGGGGAGAGCAGTTCTTC. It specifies CASSRGGEQFF.

This chain's CDR3 is CASSHEYRGYGTEAFF. The DNA of the CDR3 is TGCGCCAGCAGCCATGAATACAGGGGGTACGGTACTGAAGCTTTCTTT. This chain uses TRBV4-3 with TRBJ1-1; TRBD1 agrees at 8 bases. J lost 5 bases, V lost 3 bases, and 11 bases had no gene match. CDR1 and CDR2 (germline): LGHNA, YSLEER. The CDR3 loop spans 16 amino acids.

The CDR3 DNA reads TGTGCCAGCAGCGAGGGACTAGCGAGGGGTGGCGAGCAGTACTTC. It encodes CASSEGLARGGEQYF. The chain joins TRBV9 to TRBJ2-7; the match to TRBD2 covers 10 bases. This CDR3 has 15 residues. The V and J ends lost 3 bases and 6 bases, in that order; junction bases with no gene match: 9. Germline V gene data show CDR1 as SGDLS and CDR2 as YYNGEE.

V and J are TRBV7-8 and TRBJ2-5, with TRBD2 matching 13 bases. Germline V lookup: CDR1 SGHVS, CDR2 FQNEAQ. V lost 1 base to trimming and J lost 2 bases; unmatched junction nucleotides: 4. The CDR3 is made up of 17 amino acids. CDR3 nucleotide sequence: TGTGCCAGCAGCTTAGGCACTAGCGGGGGGGGTCAAGAGACCCAGTACTTC. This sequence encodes CASSLGTSGGGQETQYF. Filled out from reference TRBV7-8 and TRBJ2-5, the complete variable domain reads GAGVSQSPRYKVAKRGQDVALRCDPISGHVSLFWYQQALGQGPEFLTYFQNEAQLDKSGLPSDRFFAERPEGSVSTLKIQRTQQEDSAVYLCASSLGTSGGGQETQYFGPGTRLLVL.

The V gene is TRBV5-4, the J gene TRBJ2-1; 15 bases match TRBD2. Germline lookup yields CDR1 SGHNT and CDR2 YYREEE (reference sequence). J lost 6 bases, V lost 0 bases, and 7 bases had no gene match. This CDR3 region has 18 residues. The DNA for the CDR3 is TGTGCCAGCAGCTTGGGCGGGACTAGCGGGGGGTGGTTCAATGAGCAGTTCTTC. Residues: CASSLGGTSGGWFNEQFF.

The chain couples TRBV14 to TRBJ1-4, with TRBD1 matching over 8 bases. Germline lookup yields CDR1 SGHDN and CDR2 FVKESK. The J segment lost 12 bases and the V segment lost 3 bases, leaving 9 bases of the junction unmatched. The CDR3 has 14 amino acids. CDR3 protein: CASSQTGALRELFF. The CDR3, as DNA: TGTGCCAGCAGCCAGACAGGGGCCTTGCGGGAACTGTTTTTT.

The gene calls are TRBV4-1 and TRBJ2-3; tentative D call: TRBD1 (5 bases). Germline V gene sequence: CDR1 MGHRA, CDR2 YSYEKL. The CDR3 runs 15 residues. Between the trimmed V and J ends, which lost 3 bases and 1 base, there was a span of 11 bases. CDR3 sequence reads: CASSHPGPGTDTQYF. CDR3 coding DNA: TGCGCCAGCAGCCATCCAGGGCCCGGCACAGATACGCAGTATTTT.

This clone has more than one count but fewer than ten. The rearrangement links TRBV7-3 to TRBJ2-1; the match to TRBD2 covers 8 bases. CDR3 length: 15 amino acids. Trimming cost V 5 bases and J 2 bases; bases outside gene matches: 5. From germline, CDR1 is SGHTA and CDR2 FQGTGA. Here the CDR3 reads CASSLGGVPYNEQFF. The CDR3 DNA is TGTGCCAGCAGCCTCGGGGGGGTGCCCTACAATGAGCAGTTCTTC.

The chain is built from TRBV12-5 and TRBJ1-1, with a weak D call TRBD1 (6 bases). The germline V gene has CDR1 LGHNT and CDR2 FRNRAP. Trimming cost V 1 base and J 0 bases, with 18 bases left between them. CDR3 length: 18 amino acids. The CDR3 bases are TGTGCTAGTGGTTTGGCACTAACAGGGACGGTGATGAACACTGAAGCTTTCTTT. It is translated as CASGLALTGTVMNTEAFF.